The 26 T cell receptor beta chains below were found in one sample sequenced in a study of blood T cell repertoires in COVID-19. The table came from immunoSEQ multiplex PCR; TCRdb's copy has only in-frame clones and leaves some out. The sample consists of about 270,000 clones, around 81% of them appearing once. Source material: peripheral blood. The receptors shown here come from a woman aged 50 to 60 with active or convalescent COVID-19.

J is TRBJ1-2 and V is TRBV25-1; D gene uncertain. Germline V lookup: CDR1 MGHDK, CDR2 SYGVNS. The CDR3 is 14 residues long. Trimming removed 2 bases at V and 8 bases at J, with 15 bases between. CDR3 DNA: TGTGCCAGCAGTGAAGGATGGGGAGTAGGGGGCTACACCTTC. The encoded protein is CASSEGWGVGGYTF.

The rearrangement joins TRBV18 to TRBJ1-1; a weak D match, TRBD1 (5 bases). The CDR3 runs to 14 residues. Trimming stripped 0 bases from V and 8 bases from J, with 13 bases between. Germline V gives CDR1 KGHSH, CDR2 LQKENI. Here the CDR3 reads CASSPPSRAGEAFF. The CDR3 nucleotides are TGTGCCAGCTCACCACCGTCCAGGGCTGGAGAAGCTTTCTTT.

For this clone: Other DNA sequences of this sample code for an identical CDR3. This chain joins TRBV5-1 and TRBJ2-7, with 13 positions matching TRBD2. With V trimmed by 4 bases and J by 3 bases, 4 bases remained unmatched. The V gene's germline CDR1 is SGHRS and CDR2 YFSETQ. CDR3 length equals 15 residues. The CDR3 DNA follows: TGCGCCAGCAGCCTACGGACTAGCGGGAGCTACGAGCAGTACTTC. Translating it yields CASSLRTSGSYEQYF.

The V call is TRBV7-2, the J call TRBJ1-2; perhaps TRBD1 as D (5 bases). V was pared by 5 bases and J by 4 bases, with 14 bases between. The CDR3 spans 14 residues. In germline, CDR1 is SGHTA, CDR2 FQGNSA. CDR3 in amino acids: CASSARGGSYGYTF. The CDR3 DNA reads as TGTGCCAGCAGCGCCCGGGGGGGGTCCTATGGCTACACCTTC.

The DNA for the CDR3 is TGTGCCAGCAGTGAGGCCGGGTGGGGCAATCAGCCCCAGCATTTT. Encoded protein: CASSEAGWGNQPQHF. The V call is TRBV6-1, the J call TRBJ1-5; D is unclear. Germline V gene lookup returns CDR1 MNHNS and CDR2 SASEGT. This CDR3 region has 15 residues. Trimming removed 3 bases at V and 2 bases at J, with 11 bases between.

The chain combines TRBV13 with TRBJ1-6, with TRBD1 identical over 9 bases. The CDR3 totals 17 residues. CDR1 PRHDT and CDR2 FYEKMQ come from the germline V gene (reference sequence). With V trimmed by 5 bases and J by 4 bases, 9 bases remained unmatched. In DNA, the CDR3 is TGTGCCAGCAGCCGACAAACAGGGGGCTCTTATAATTCACCCCTCCACTTT. Residues: CASSRQTGGSYNSPLHF.

This clone is a singleton in its sample. The rearrangement uses TRBV5-1 and TRBJ2-7, with D unresolved. The CDR3 has 15 residues. Germline CDR1 is SGHRS and CDR2 is YFSETQ. Between the trimmed V and J ends, which lost 0 bases and 4 bases, there was a span of 14 bases. The CDR3: CASSLETSGLYEQYF. The CDR3 DNA reads TGCGCCAGCAGCTTGGAGACGTCAGGCTTATACGAGCAGTACTTC.

The chain is built from TRBV5-6 and TRBJ2-2, with D possibly being TRBD2 (6 bases). This CDR3 contains 15 residues. Between the trimmed V and J ends, which lost 5 bases and 0 bases, there was a span of 11 bases. Germline values: CDR1 SGHDT, CDR2 YYEEEE. In DNA form, the CDR3 reads TGTGCCAGCAGTCGGGGACTGTCGAACACCGGGGAGCTGTTTTTT. It yields the protein CASSRGLSNTGELFF.

The V call is TRBV12-3 or TRBV12-4, the J call TRBJ1-2; 7 positions agree with TRBD1. V shed 3 bases and J 8 bases; nucleotides not matched to a gene: 6. The CDR3 runs to 13 residues. The chain's CDR3 is CASSLTGPRGYTF. The CDR3 DNA sequence: TGTGCCAGCAGTTTGACAGGGCCCAGGGGCTACACCTTC.

V and J are TRBV28 and TRBJ2-7, with 8 bases matching TRBD1. This CDR3 is built from 14 residues. Trimming took 8 bases from V and 6 from J; bases not matched to a gene: 12. CDR1 MDHEN and CDR2 SYDVKM come from the germline V gene. CDR3 protein: CASGRRTGNREQYF. As DNA, the CDR3 is TGTGCCAGCGGTAGACGGACAGGGAACCGCGAGCAGTACTTC.

Turning to this clone: This sample includes further DNA sequences coding for the same CDR3. This chain uses TRBV14 with TRBJ1-1; TRBD1 agrees at 11 bases. This CDR3 has 16 amino acids. The ends lost 2 bases at V and 1 base at J; junction bases unmatched: 3. The germline gives CDR1 SGHDN, CDR2 FVKESK. This chain's CDR3 is CASSQRTGGRNTEAFF. In DNA, the CDR3 is TGTGCCAGCAGCCAAAGGACAGGGGGCCGGAACACTGAAGCTTTCTTT.

This clone was observed a single time. V and J are TRBV19 and TRBJ1-2; TRBD1 agrees at 7 bases. Looked up from germline, CDR1 is LNHDA and CDR2 is SQIVND (reference sequence). The CDR3 spans 15 residues. J was trimmed by 5 bases and V by 1 base; bases with no gene match: 7. DNA for the CDR3: TGTGCCAGTAGTATAGCCACAGGGGCCCTTTATGGCTACACCTTC. Translation gives CASSIATGALYGYTF. Supplemented by reference TRBV19 and TRBJ1-2, the full variable domain reads DGGITQSPKYLFRKEGQNVTLSCEQNLNHDAMYWYRQDPGQGLRLIYYSQIVNDFQKGDIAEGYSVSREKKESFPLTVTSAQKNPTAFYLCASSIATGALYGYTFGSGTRLTVV.

The chain has TRBV20-1 and TRBJ2-7; possibly TRBD2 for D (5 bases). The CDR3 is 11 amino acids. The ends were cut back, 6 bases at V and 5 bases at J, with 11 bases in the middle. In germline, CDR1 is DFQATT, CDR2 SNEGSKA (reference sequence). CDR3 sequence (DNA): TGCAGTGCCAGCCGAGGGAACGAGCAGTACTTC. It translates to CSASRGNEQYF.

The chain has TRBV6-1 and TRBJ1-5; the D gene is possibly TRBD1 (6 bases). Trimming took off 1 base at V and 2 bases at J, with 15 bases between the two ends. Germline V lookup: CDR1 MNHNS, CDR2 SASEGT. The CDR3 sequence is 17 residues long. As DNA, the CDR3 is TGTGCCAGCAGTGAAGAGCCGGGGGGCTTCGGCAATCAGCCCCAGCATTTT. Translating it yields CASSEEPGGFGNQPQHF.

The rearrangement links TRBV30 to TRBJ2-7; unclear D gene. The CDR3 spans 12 residues. Trimming shortened V by 5 bases and J by 4 bases, and 12 bases separated the two germline ends. Germline V gene data show CDR1 as GTSNPN and CDR2 as SVGIG (reference sequence). The CDR3 DNA reads as TGTGCCTGGGCCCACCAGACTTACGAGCAGTACTTC. It encodes CAWAHQTYEQYF.

V and J are TRBV13 and TRBJ2-3, with 7 bases matching TRBD2. This CDR3 has 20 residues. Germline-derived CDR1 and CDR2 are PRHDT and FYEKMQ (reference sequence). V lost 2 bases and J lost 0; bases outside the gene matches: 17. The CDR3 DNA reads as TGTGCCAGCAGCTTATTCGGATTGATCCCAAGCGGGAATAGCACAGATACGCAGTATTTT. This gives the protein CASSLFGLIPSGNSTDTQYF.

This clone has only one observation. This chain links TRBV24-1 with TRBJ1-1; 9 nucleotides align to TRBD1. Unmatched junction bases numbered 7, after V lost 4 bases and J lost 5 bases. This CDR3 contains 15 residues. From germline, CDR1 is KGHDR and CDR2 SFDVKD. In DNA form, the CDR3 reads TGTGCCACCAGTGAAGTGACAGGGGGTAGGACTGAAGCTTTCTTT. Protein product: CATSEVTGGRTEAFF.

V gene TRBV9 combines with J gene TRBJ1-5; TRBD1 agrees at 9 bases. Germline V gives CDR1 SGDLS, CDR2 YYNGEE. There are 14 residues in the CDR3. After removal of 3 bases from V and 9 bases from J, the junction contained 7 bases not matched to a gene. The CDR3 sequence: CASSGTGAGPPQHF. DNA for the CDR3: TGTGCCAGCAGCGGGACAGGGGCGGGTCCGCCCCAGCATTTT.

J is TRBJ1-2 and V is TRBV29-1; 9 bases agree with TRBD1. Germline V gene sequence: CDR1 SQVTM, CDR2 ANQGSEA. The trim removed 0 bases at V and 2 bases at J, leaving 7 bases unmatched. CDR3 length: 16 amino acids. CDR3 region: CSVEDLGGTGNYGYTF. The CDR3 DNA sequence: TGCAGCGTTGAAGATCTGGGCGGGACAGGGAACTATGGCTACACCTTC.

The chain recombines TRBV7-2 with TRBJ1-2, with D possibly being TRBD1 (5 bases). The CDR3 extends over 14 amino acids. Looked up from germline, CDR1 is SGHTA and CDR2 is FQGNSA. The V end lost 5 bases, the J end lost 6 bases, and 16 bases lay between the germline ends. The CDR3: CASSAAVRGHGYTF. The CDR3 DNA follows: TGTGCCAGCAGCGCCGCGGTAAGGGGCCATGGCTACACCTTC.

For the CDR3, the DNA is TGCGCCAGCAGCTCCGGACAGGGCGGGCGGTATGGCTACACCTTC. Protein product: CASSSGQGGRYGYTF. The gene calls are TRBV5-1 and TRBJ1-2; 8 bases line up with TRBD1. The CDR3 has 15 amino acids. The germline V gene encodes CDR1 SGHRS and CDR2 YFSETQ. The trim removed 3 bases at V and 5 bases at J, leaving 9 bases unmatched.

V gene TRBV7-6 combines with J gene TRBJ2-7, with 10 nucleotides matching TRBD2. This CDR3 has 16 residues. Per germline, CDR1 SGHVS and CDR2 FNYEAQ. V lost 2 bases to trimming and J lost 2 bases; unmatched junction nucleotides: 6. The CDR3 sequence: CASSLLAGASTYEQYF. Written as DNA, the CDR3 is TGTGCCAGCAGCTTACTAGCGGGAGCCTCGACCTACGAGCAGTACTTC.

The J gene is TRBJ2-2, the V gene TRBV18; D unresolved. Germline CDR1 is KGHSH and CDR2 is LQKENI. CDR3 length equals 16 residues. The ends were cut back, 4 bases at V and 1 base at J, with 13 bases in the middle. The CDR3 sequence is CASSLNPRGNTGELFF. The CDR3 DNA reads as TGTGCCAGCTCACTAAACCCGCGAGGGAACACCGGGGAGCTGTTTTTT.

This rearrangement joins TRBV2 to TRBJ1-3; D remains ambiguous. The V gene lost 9 bases and the J gene lost 5 bases, with 14 bases spanning the gap. Germline V gives CDR1 SNHLY, CDR2 FYNNEI. CDR3 length: 13 amino acids. As DNA, the CDR3 is TGTGCCAGTCGCTTGGAGGCTAGAAACACCATATATTTT. Translation gives CASRLEARNTIYF.

The gene calls are TRBV7-2 and TRBJ1-4; TRBD1 might be the D (5 bases). The CDR3 loop spans 16 amino acids. The ends were cut back, 1 base at V and 6 bases at J, with 15 bases in the middle. Germline V gene sequence: CDR1 SGHTA, CDR2 FQGNSA. The CDR3, as DNA: TGTGCCAGCAGCTTAGATGCCAGGGCCTCGCATGAAAAACTGTTTTTT. Translating gives CASSLDARASHEKLFF.

The chain joins TRBV2 to TRBJ2-1; 9 nucleotides line up with TRBD2. Germline trimming cut 4 bases from V and 3 bases from J; bases unmatched to any gene: 7. The CDR3 length is 16 residues. Germline CDR1 SNHLY, CDR2 FYNNEI. The chain's CDR3 is CASSAETSGFYNEQFF. The CDR3 DNA sequence: TGTGCCAGCAGTGCAGAGACTAGCGGTTTCTACAATGAGCAGTTCTTC.